A selection of T cell receptor beta chains follows, all from one sample in a study of identical twins. Each CDR3 protein gets one entry after TCRdb re-called the 5' RACE reads with MiXCR. The sample lists 1.5 million or so distinct CDR3 sequences; 25% to 35% were seen once. Material for sequencing was cord blood. The receptor set was obtained from a newborn girl in good health. Each CDR3 is given with its conserved first and last residue. The D gene is left open where the match is weak. Rows may omit the clone size; those that give it use once, few, many or a size class.

DNA: TGCAGTGCTAGAGCGGGAATAGAGACCCAGTACTTC; CDR3: CSARAGIETQYF; V: TRBV20-1; J: TRBJ2-5; size: .; D: .
DNA: TGTGCCAGCAGCTTAAACGGGGGGCGGGAGATCTACAATGAGCAGTTCTTC; CDR3: CASSLNGGREIYNEQFF; V: TRBV11-2; J: TRBJ2-1; size: .; D: .
DNA: TGTGCCACCAGCCCTAAAGGGACTATCAATGAGCGGTTCTTC; CDR3: CATSPKGTINERFF; V: TRBV15; J: TRBJ2-1; size: .; D: TRBD2
DNA: TGTGCCAGCAGCGGGGGACCGCCTAGCGCCTACAATGAGCAGTTCTTC; CDR3: CASSGGPPSAYNEQFF; V: TRBV9; J: TRBJ2-1; size: few; D: .
DNA: TGCGCCAGCAGCTTGGTCAAGCGGGGTCGCACAGATACGCAGTATTTT; CDR3: CASSLVKRGRTDTQYF; V: TRBV5-1; J: TRBJ2-3; size: .; D: TRBD2
DNA: TGTGCCAGCAGTTCCTTGGGACTAGCGGGGAGCTCCTACAATGAGCAGTTCTTC; CDR3: CASSSLGLAGSSYNEQFF; V: TRBV27; J: TRBJ2-1; size: .; D: TRBD2
DNA: TGCAGTGCTAGGGATACACTAGGCCGGTCCTACGAGCAGTACTTC; CDR3: CSARDTLGRSYEQYF; V: TRBV20-1; J: TRBJ2-7; size: .; D: .
DNA: TGTGCCAGCAGTTACGCCAGGGGGGGACCTGAAGCTTTCTTT; CDR3: CASSYARGGPEAFF; V: TRBV6-6; J: TRBJ1-1; size: few; D: TRBD1
DNA: TGTGCCAGCACCCGGCGGGACAGGCATTACAATGAGCAGTTCTTC; CDR3: CASTRRDRHYNEQFF; V: TRBV12-3/TRBV12-4; J: TRBJ2-1; size: few; D: TRBD1
DNA: TGTGCCAGCAGCGCCTATAAGGACACCGGGGAGCTGTTTTTT; CDR3: CASSAYKDTGELFF; V: TRBV12-3/TRBV12-4; J: TRBJ2-2; size: few; D: .
DNA: TGTGCCAGCAGCTTTAGGGGGGGGGACTACGAGCAGTACTTC; CDR3: CASSFRGGDYEQYF; V: TRBV11-2; J: TRBJ2-7; size: few; D: .
DNA: TGTGCCAGCAGTTTATATGAGGGGGCGAAGCAGTTCTTC; CDR3: CASSLYEGAKQFF; V: TRBV27; J: TRBJ2-1; size: few; D: TRBD1
DNA: TGTGCCAGCAGCCCCATTTTTGACAGGAACTACGAGCAGTACTTC; CDR3: CASSPIFDRNYEQYF; V: TRBV14; J: TRBJ2-7; size: .; D: .
DNA: TGCAGCGCTACAAATGACCGGTACGAGCAGTACTTC; CDR3: CSATNDRYEQYF; V: TRBV29-1; J: TRBJ2-7; size: .; D: .
DNA: TGTGCCACCAGCTTCGGGAGAAGAGACGAGCAGTACTTC; CDR3: CATSFGRRDEQYF; V: TRBV15; J: TRBJ2-7; size: .; D: .
DNA: TGCAGTGCTATAAGTGAAGAGACCCAGTACTTC; CDR3: CSAISEETQYF; V: TRBV20-1; J: TRBJ2-5; size: few; D: .
DNA: TGTGCCAGCAGCTTGACCTTTTGGCCATCCCTTAACACCGGGGAGCTGTTTTTT; CDR3: CASSLTFWPSLNTGELFF; V: TRBV7-9; J: TRBJ2-2; size: .; D: .
DNA: TGTGCCAGCAGCTGGGACCGTGAAAGCACTGAAGCTTTCTTT; CDR3: CASSWDRESTEAFF; V: TRBV5-6; J: TRBJ1-1; size: .; D: .
DNA: TGTGCCAGCAGTGAATTGGGGGGCCCGGATAGCAATCAGCCCCAGCATTTT; CDR3: CASSELGGPDSNQPQHF; V: TRBV6-1; J: TRBJ1-5; size: .; D: .
DNA: TGTGCCAGCAGCTTAGATTGGCAGGGGAGTGTAGATACGCAGTATTTT; CDR3: CASSLDWQGSVDTQYF; V: TRBV11-2; J: TRBJ2-3; size: few; D: .
DNA: TGTGCCAGCAGCCCGAGACCCGGGCTAGCGGGCCTCACCGGGGAGCTGTTTTTT; CDR3: CASSPRPGLAGLTGELFF; V: TRBV4-2; J: TRBJ2-2; size: .; D: TRBD2
DNA: TGCGCCAGCAGTGCGGTCCTCTACGAGCAGTACTTC; CDR3: CASSAVLYEQYF; V: TRBV10-2; J: TRBJ2-7; size: .; D: .
DNA: TGCAGTGCTAGAGGTGTCAGGGGGCGAGAGACCCAGTACTTC; CDR3: CSARGVRGRETQYF; V: TRBV20-1; J: TRBJ2-5; size: few; D: TRBD1
DNA: TGCGCCAGCAGCCAAGGTCTGGGTTCCTACGAGCAGTACTTC; CDR3: CASSQGLGSYEQYF; V: TRBV4-1; J: TRBJ2-7; size: many; D: .
DNA: TGTGCCAGCAGTTTAGCGTTGAGTAGCTCCTACAATGAGCAGTTCTTC; CDR3: CASSLALSSSYNEQFF; V: TRBV12-3/TRBV12-4; J: TRBJ2-1; size: few; D: .
DNA: TGTGCCACCAGCAGAGAACTAGCGGAAGCCTACGGGCAGTACTTC; CDR3: CATSRELAEAYGQYF; V: TRBV15; J: TRBJ2-5; size: .; D: TRBD2
DNA: TGTGCCACCAGTGACCGGGGACAGGGCTATAGCAATCAGCCCCAGCATTTT; CDR3: CATSDRGQGYSNQPQHF; V: TRBV24-1; J: TRBJ1-5; size: few; D: TRBD1
DNA: TGCAGTGCTAGACGGCCTGCGGAGAGACCCTACGAGCAGTACTTC; CDR3: CSARRPAERPYEQYF; V: TRBV20-1; J: TRBJ2-7; size: .; D: .
DNA: TGCGCCAGCACCTCTAGCAGCCCAAACATTCAGTACTTC; CDR3: CASTSSSPNIQYF; V: TRBV6-2/TRBV6-3; J: TRBJ2-4; size: .; D: .
DNA: TGTGCCAGCAGCTCTCCGACCTTACTAGCGGGAGACTACAATGAGCAGTTCTTC; CDR3: CASSSPTLLAGDYNEQFF; V: TRBV7-2; J: TRBJ2-1; size: few; D: TRBD2
DNA: TGCAGTGCGACCCCACTAGACAGTCCCTACGAGCAGTACTTC; CDR3: CSATPLDSPYEQYF; V: TRBV20-1; J: TRBJ2-7; size: few; D: .
DNA: TGTGCCAGCAAGTCAGAGAGGGAGTCAGAAAATGAAAAACTGTTTTTT; CDR3: CASKSERESENEKLFF; V: TRBV25-1; J: TRBJ1-4; size: .; D: .
DNA: TGTGCCAGCAGTTGGGGCTGGGATGGCTACACCTTC; CDR3: CASSWGWDGYTF; V: TRBV6-6; J: TRBJ1-2; size: few; D: .
DNA: TGTGCCAGCAGCCAAGGTCCTCAATCCTACGAGCAGTACTTC; CDR3: CASSQGPQSYEQYF; V: TRBV3-1; J: TRBJ2-7; size: .; D: .
DNA: TGTGCCACCAGCAGGACAAATTCACCCCTCCACTTT; CDR3: CATSRTNSPLHF; V: TRBV15; J: TRBJ1-6; size: .; D: .
DNA: TGCGCCAGCAGCCAAGACGTCGGACAGGGCCCCTATGGCTACACCTTC; CDR3: CASSQDVGQGPYGYTF; V: TRBV4-1; J: TRBJ1-2; size: .; D: TRBD1
DNA: TGCAGTGGCCTAGCGGCCTTAAATGAGCAGTTCTTC; CDR3: CSGLAALNEQFF; V: TRBV20-1; J: TRBJ2-1; size: .; D: TRBD2
DNA: TGTGCCAGCAGTGCTAGCGGGGCAACCTACGAGCAGTACTTC; CDR3: CASSASGATYEQYF; V: TRBV6-1; J: TRBJ2-7; size: .; D: TRBD2
DNA: TGTGCCAGCGGCCCTAGCGGGGGGGCGAGAGATACGCAGTATTTT; CDR3: CASGPSGGARDTQYF; V: TRBV6-2/TRBV6-3; J: TRBJ2-3; size: .; D: TRBD2
DNA: TGTGCCATCAGTGAGCTGGGCTCCTACGAGCAGTACTTC; CDR3: CAISELGSYEQYF; V: TRBV10-3; J: TRBJ2-7; size: .; D: .
DNA: TGTGCCAGCAAGAGGACTAGCGGGGCGACCGGGGAGCTGTTTTTT; CDR3: CASKRTSGATGELFF; V: TRBV12-3/TRBV12-4; J: TRBJ2-2; size: .; D: TRBD2
DNA: TGCGCCAGCAGCTTGAGATACACAGGGGGCTACGAGCAGTACTTC; CDR3: CASSLRYTGGYEQYF; V: TRBV5-1; J: TRBJ2-7; size: .; D: TRBD1
DNA: TGCAGTGCAACCGGGACTAGCGGGAGGAGAGATACGCAGTATTTT; CDR3: CSATGTSGRRDTQYF; V: TRBV20-1; J: TRBJ2-3; size: .; D: TRBD2
DNA: TGTGCCACCAGTGATTTGCTAAGGGCCCTCACCGGGGAGCTGTTTTTT; CDR3: CATSDLLRALTGELFF; V: TRBV24-1; J: TRBJ2-2; size: .; D: .
DNA: TGTGCCATCAGTCCCCAGGGGGCCTACGAGCAGTACTTC; CDR3: CAISPQGAYEQYF; V: TRBV10-3; J: TRBJ2-7; size: .; D: TRBD1